These 28 T cell receptor beta chains share one sample of origin, sequenced in a study of T cells in Graves' hyperthyroidism and ophthalmopathy. Using RNA transcripts as the source, TCR beta CDR3 regions were amplified. With the HTBI primer set, the TCR CDR3 went through a first round of RT-PCR. TCRdb ran MiXCR on the multiplex PCR reads and lists one entry per CDR3 protein. The sample lists roughly 700,000 distinct CDR3 sequences, around 16% occurring once. The specimen was blood. These receptors were taken from a man aged 45-60 years with Graves' hyperthyroidism.

There are many counts of this clonotype. This chain links TRBV12-3 or TRBV12-4 with TRBJ2-7, with 8 bases fitting TRBD1. Losses at the gene ends were 5 bases for V and 3 bases for J; bases not matched to a gene: 6. The CDR3 spans 14 residues. CDR3 nucleotide sequence: TGTGCCAGCAGTCTACAGGGGGGTCTCTACGAGCAGTACTTC. This gives the protein CASSLQGGLYEQYF.

The V gene is TRBV7-2, the J gene TRBJ2-5, with 13 positions matching TRBD2. The trim removed 5 bases at V and 4 bases at J, leaving 7 bases unmatched. This CDR3 has 16 amino acids. The V gene's germline CDR1 is SGHTA and CDR2 FQGNSA. The CDR3 DNA reads as TGTGCCAGCAGCCCAGGGACTAGCGGGAACGCAGAGACCCAGTACTTC. Translation: CASSPGTSGNAETQYF. Drawing the rest from reference TRBV7-2 and TRBJ2-5, the complete variable domain is GAGVSQSPSNKVTEKGKDVELRCDPISGHTALYWYRQSLGQGLEFLIYFQGNSAPDKSGLPSDRFSAERTGGSVSTLTIQRTQQEDSAVYLCASSPGTSGNAETQYFGPGTRLLVL.

This clonotype has only a few counts. This chain links TRBV6-1 with TRBJ2-3, with D possibly being TRBD2 (5 bases). The germline CDR1 and CDR2 sequences are MNHNS and SASEGT. V was pared by 5 bases and J by 4 bases, with 13 bases between. This CDR3 spans 14 amino acids. The CDR3 region is CASSLTLAADTQYF. The CDR3 DNA is TGTGCCAGCAGTTTGACCCTAGCTGCAGATACGCAGTATTTT.

This clonotype was counted many times. This rearrangement joins TRBV12-3 or TRBV12-4 to TRBJ2-7, with 9 bases fitting TRBD1. This CDR3 is built from 16 residues. J lost 7 bases, V lost 3 bases, and 13 bases had no gene match. The CDR3 loop reads CASSFTGGYLTGEQYF. DNA of the CDR3: TGTGCCAGCAGTTTCACAGGGGGCTATCTAACAGGGGAGCAGTACTTC.

This clonotype was found many times. V usage is TRBV7-9 and J usage is TRBJ2-1; D gene uncertain. CDR1 SEHNR and CDR2 FQNEAQ come from the germline V gene (reference sequence). V lost 1 base to trimming and J lost 4 bases, with 8 bases between them. The CDR3 is 14 amino acids. CDR3 sequence: CASSLDSIYNEQFF. In DNA, the CDR3 is TGTGCCAGCAGCTTAGATAGCATTTACAATGAGCAGTTCTTC.

This clonotype has more than one count but fewer than ten. The chain joins TRBV5-5 to TRBJ2-6; no clear D gene. V lost 2 bases to trimming and J lost 1 base, with 16 bases between them. The CDR3 runs 18 residues. Germline V gives CDR1 SGHKS, CDR2 YYEKEE (reference sequence). CDR3 residues: CASSFETAKGSGANVLTF. CDR3 nucleotides: TGTGCCAGCAGCTTTGAAACGGCCAAGGGTTCTGGGGCCAACGTCCTGACTTTC.

This clonotype has just a few counts. V usage is TRBV28 and J usage is TRBJ2-5; 9 bases align to TRBD1. The CDR3 runs 13 residues. V lost 6 bases to trimming and J lost 13 bases; unmatched junction nucleotides: 12. CDR1 and CDR2 from the germline V gene are MDHEN and SYDVKM. DNA of the CDR3: TGTGCCAGCAGACGGCCGGGACAGGGATTGGGGTACTTC. Translation gives CASRRPGQGLGYF.

There are many counts of this clonotype. The CDR3 loop is CASSEGNTNEKLFF. In DNA, the CDR3 is TGTGCCAGCAGTGAGGGGAACACTAATGAAAAACTGTTTTTT. The V call is TRBV28, the J call TRBJ1-4, with D maybe TRBD1 (5 bases). V gave up 5 bases and J gave up 2 bases, with 9 bases separating them. Germline CDR1 and CDR2: MDHEN and SYDVKM. The CDR3 sequence is 14 residues long.

About this clonotype: It may be a read error: a sequence one base away is much more abundant. The gene calls are TRBV10-3 and TRBJ2-1, with TRBD2 identical over 8 bases. V dropped 6 bases and J dropped 9; count of bases not matched to a gene: 10. Germline-derived CDR1 and CDR2 are ENHRY and SYGVKD. The CDR3 is 14 residues long. DNA of the CDR3: TGTGCCATCAGGATGAGCGGGAGCGGGGGTGAGCAGTTCTTC. This encodes CAIRMSGSGGEQFF.

V is TRBV4-3 and J is TRBJ2-1, with 7 bases that match TRBD2. This CDR3 contains 17 residues. The trim removed 0 bases at V and 0 bases at J, leaving 5 bases unmatched. CDR1 is LGHNA and CDR2 is YSLEER in the germline V gene. For the CDR3, the DNA is TGCGCCAGCAGCCAAGATCTGGGACTACGCTCCTACAATGAGCAGTTCTTC. This translates into CASSQDLGLRSYNEQFF.

In its sample, this clonotype was seen many times. The chain recombines TRBV10-3 with TRBJ1-3; D gene ambiguous. The CDR3 runs 12 residues. Germline V gives CDR1 ENHRY, CDR2 SYGVKD. Trimming left V 6 bases short and J 4 bases short, with 7 bases between. The CDR3 loop reads CAISDEGNTIYF. In nucleotides, the CDR3 is TGTGCCATCAGCGACGAGGGAAACACCATATATTTT.

Notes on this clonotype: The junction shows a germline mismatch at one end, possibly a read error. The chain joins TRBV19 to TRBJ2-3, with a weak D call TRBD1 (6 bases). This CDR3 has 14 residues. Germline lookup yields CDR1 LNHDA and CDR2 SQIVND (reference sequence). This chain's CDR3 is CASSTPTGQDTRYF. Written as DNA, the CDR3 is TGTGCCAGTAGTACCCCGACAGGCCAGGATACGCGGTATTTT.

A few counts support this clonotype. The chain recombines TRBV28 with TRBJ2-1; 16 positions agree with TRBD2. Germline CDR1 MDHEN, CDR2 SYDVKM. The CDR3 contains 16 residues. V was clipped by 3 bases and J by 9 bases; unmatched bases: 5. DNA of the CDR3: TGTGCCAGCAGTTTCTCCGGGACTAGCGGGAGGGGTGAGCAGTTCTTC. Translating gives CASSFSGTSGRGEQFF.

The chain is built from TRBV5-1 and TRBJ2-3; D unclear. The germline gives CDR1 SGHRS, CDR2 YFSETQ. Trimming pared 3 bases from V and 5 bases from J, leaving 7 bases between. CDR3 length: 12 amino acids. The CDR3 loop is CASSSVEDTQYF. The CDR3 DNA reads as TGCGCCAGCAGCTCGGTGGAAGATACGCAGTATTTT.

The V and J genes are TRBV20-1 and TRBJ2-1, with TRBD2 matching 7 bases. This CDR3 region has 14 residues. The germline CDR1 and CDR2 sequences are DFQATT and SNEGSKA (reference sequence). V was clipped by 2 bases and J by 5 bases; unmatched bases: 6. The CDR3, as DNA: TGCAGTGCTAGAACCGGGACTAACGACAATGAGCAGTTCTTC. Translating it yields CSARTGTNDNEQFF.

The CDR3 sequence is CSARDGTSKRYSPLHF. CDR3 DNA sequence: TGCAGTGCTAGAGACGGGACCTCGAAACGTTATTCACCCCTCCACTTT. This sequence joins TRBV20-1 and TRBJ1-6, with D perhaps TRBD1 (5 bases). The CDR3 contains 16 residues. CDR1 is DFQATT, CDR2 SNEGSKA, per germline (reference sequence). V was cut by 0 bases and J by 8 bases, with 17 bases left in between.

The rearrangement links TRBV19 to TRBJ2-5, with 9 positions matching TRBD1. This CDR3 has 14 residues. J was trimmed by 5 bases and V by 6 bases; bases with no gene match: 7. From germline, CDR1 is LNHDA and CDR2 SQIVND (reference sequence). In nucleotides, the CDR3 is TGTGCCAGTAGGGGACAGGGAGGCTCCGAGACCCAGTACTTC. This encodes CASRGQGGSETQYF.

The chain combines TRBV20-1 with TRBJ1-1, with D uncertain. The CDR3 is 17 amino acids. Germline lookup yields CDR1 DFQATT and CDR2 SNEGSKA (reference sequence). Trimming removed 6 bases from V and 0 bases from J, with 23 bases in between. In DNA, the CDR3 is TGCAGTGCCAGATCCCCCGCTGGTGGGCAGATGAACACTGAAGCTTTCTTT. Its protein is CSARSPAGGQMNTEAFF.

This clonotype was seen ten or more times. J is TRBJ2-7 and V is TRBV12-5; 8 bases are a match to TRBD2. Per the germline V gene, CDR1 is LGHNT and CDR2 is FRNRAP. The CDR3 consists of 13 residues. Trimming cost V 7 bases and J 1 base; bases outside gene matches: 3. Here the CDR3 DNA reads TGTGCTAGTGCGGCTAGCGGGTCCTACGAGCAGTACTTC. As protein: CASAASGSYEQYF.

This clonotype was seen at least ten times. V gene TRBV7-2 combines with J gene TRBJ2-7, with D perhaps given as TRBD1 or TRBD2 (5 bases each). Per germline, CDR1 SGHTA and CDR2 FQGNSA. Between the trimmed V and J ends, which lost 3 bases and 5 bases, there was a span of 11 bases. CDR3 length: 13 residues. Written as DNA, the CDR3 is TGTGCCAGCAGCTTGGATTGGGACGACGAGCAGTACTTC. This gives the protein CASSLDWDDEQYF.

In this sample, this clonotype turned up many times. The genes are TRBV28 and TRBJ2-3, with D possibly being TRBD1 or TRBD2 (5 bases each). V was cut by 7 bases and J by 0 bases, with 14 bases left in between. Germline values: CDR1 MDHEN, CDR2 SYDVKM. This CDR3 has 15 amino acids. CDR3 in amino acids: CASNRRDPSTDTQYF. As DNA, the CDR3 is TGTGCCAGCAATCGCCGGGACCCAAGCACAGATACGCAGTATTTT.

This clonotype was seen a few times. The chain joins TRBV5-6 to TRBJ2-7, with 7 bases identical to TRBD1. Germline CDR1 SGHDT, CDR2 YYEEEE. V was clipped by 3 bases and J by 3 bases; unmatched bases: 12. The CDR3 has 16 amino acids. This CDR3 reads CASSYGQASTIYEQYF. The CDR3 DNA sequence: TGTGCCAGCAGCTACGGACAGGCCAGCACCATCTACGAGCAGTACTTC.

This clonotype was counted once. The rearrangement links TRBV28 to TRBJ2-2; D call uncertain. This CDR3 contains 12 residues. Trimming shortened V by 8 bases and J by 3 bases, and 7 bases separated the two germline ends. The germline V gene has CDR1 MDHEN and CDR2 SYDVKM. The CDR3 protein is CASLGYTGELFF. The DNA for the CDR3 is TGTGCCAGCCTTGGATACACCGGGGAGCTGTTTTTT.

This chain joins TRBV6-1 and TRBJ2-1; D is perhaps TRBD2 (6 bases). V was pared by 11 bases and J by 9 bases, with 14 bases between. The CDR3 sequence is 11 residues long. Per the germline V gene, CDR1 is MNHNS and CDR2 is SASEGT. CDR3 protein: CASSEEGEQFF. DNA for the CDR3: TGTGCCTCTAGCGAGGAGGGTGAGCAGTTCTTC.

The sample holds many counts of this clonotype. The genes are TRBV27 and TRBJ2-5, with TRBD1 matching 8 bases. Germline CDR1 MNHEY, CDR2 SMNVEV (reference sequence). V was clipped by 2 bases and J by 5 bases; unmatched bases: 10. The length of the CDR3 is 16 residues. As DNA, the CDR3 is TGTGCCAGCAGTTTACACGCCACAGGGGGGACGGAGACCCAGTACTTC. This sequence encodes CASSLHATGGTETQYF.

The rearrangement uses TRBV6-1 and TRBJ1-2; maybe TRBD1 (5 bases). Trimming cost V 5 bases and J 4 bases, with 11 bases left between them. There are 13 residues in the CDR3. Germline CDR1 and CDR2: MNHNS and SASEGT. The CDR3 DNA reads as TGTGCCAGCAGTCTCAACCAGGGCTATGGCTACACCTTC. It translates to CASSLNQGYGYTF.

V is TRBV27 and J is TRBJ1-1; D not certain. The germline V gene has CDR1 MNHEY and CDR2 SMNVEV (reference sequence). With 0 bases removed from V and 6 bases from J, the gap between germline ends came to 17 bases. The CDR3 is 16 amino acids. The DNA of the CDR3 is TGTGCCAGCAGTTTATCCTCGTTAAATCCCACCCCTGAAGCTTTCTTT. Its protein product is CASSLSSLNPTPEAFF.

The chain carries TRBV18 and TRBJ1-1; 9 bases fit TRBD1. CDR3 length equals 16 residues. The V gene's germline CDR1 is KGHSH and CDR2 LQKENI. V trimming: 2 bases; J trimming: 1 base; junction bases outside the gene matches: 5. CDR3 residues: CASSPKDRGSNTEAFF. For the CDR3, the DNA is TGTGCCAGCTCACCAAAGGACAGGGGCTCGAACACTGAAGCTTTCTTT.